This T cell receptor (beta chain) derives from a study of Graves' ophthalmopathy and Graves' hyperthyroidism. From RNA, the CDR3 regions of TCR beta chains were amplified and sequenced. Amplification began with first-round RT-PCR using HTBI primers, then second-round multiplex PCR was performed. TCRdb reprocessed the multiplex PCR reads via MiXCR and lists one record per CDR3 protein. The table includes about 240,000 distinct CDR3 sequences, around 45% detected once. The CDR3 runs 15 residues. The germline CDR1 and CDR2 sequences are SGHTA and FQGNSA. V lost 0 bases and J lost 3, with 9 bases in between.

This receptor was obtained from an adult man with Graves' ophthalmopathy. The sample comprised peripheral blood. The rearrangement links TRBV7-2 to TRBJ1-5; D is possibly TRBD1 (5 bases). The CDR3 DNA reads as TGTGCCAGCAGCTTAGCCCAGGGCCCCAATCAGCCCCAGCATTTT. As protein: CASSLAQGPNQPQHF. Full variable domain (missing parts from reference TRBV7-2 and TRBJ1-5): GAGVSQSPSNKVTEKGKDVELRCDPISGHTALYWYRQSLGQGLEFLIYFQGNSAPDKSGLPSDRFSAERTGGSVSTLTIQRTQQEDSAVYLCASSLAQGPNQPQHFGDGTRLSIL.